This T cell receptor beta chain was profiled in a study of T cell repertoires in ileal Crohn's disease. Study background: Every patient was operated on for stricturing (approximately 60%) or penetrating (roughly 39%) complications.

Produced via immunoSEQ multiplex PCR; TCRdb's table is partial and in-frame only. The data contain roughly 4,700 clones, roughly 80% of them singletons. The study, taken as a whole, reports: Active smokers at surgery had more clonal expansions than non-smokers.

Germline V gene lookup returns CDR1 SGHRS and CDR2 YFSETQ. The CDR3 loop spans 17 amino acids. V was clipped by 4 bases and J by 8 bases; unmatched bases: 16. In the case of this clone: Antigen specificity is unknown.

This chain joins TRBV5-1 and TRBJ2-1; 9 bases line up with TRBD2. This clonotype was sampled from an adult with Crohn's disease. The specimen sequenced was ileal tissue. The CDR3 sequence: CASSPQGSGGPMDEQFF. CDR3 in DNA: TGCGCCAGCAGCCCCCAGGGTAGCGGGGGACCTATGGATGAGCAGTTCTTC.